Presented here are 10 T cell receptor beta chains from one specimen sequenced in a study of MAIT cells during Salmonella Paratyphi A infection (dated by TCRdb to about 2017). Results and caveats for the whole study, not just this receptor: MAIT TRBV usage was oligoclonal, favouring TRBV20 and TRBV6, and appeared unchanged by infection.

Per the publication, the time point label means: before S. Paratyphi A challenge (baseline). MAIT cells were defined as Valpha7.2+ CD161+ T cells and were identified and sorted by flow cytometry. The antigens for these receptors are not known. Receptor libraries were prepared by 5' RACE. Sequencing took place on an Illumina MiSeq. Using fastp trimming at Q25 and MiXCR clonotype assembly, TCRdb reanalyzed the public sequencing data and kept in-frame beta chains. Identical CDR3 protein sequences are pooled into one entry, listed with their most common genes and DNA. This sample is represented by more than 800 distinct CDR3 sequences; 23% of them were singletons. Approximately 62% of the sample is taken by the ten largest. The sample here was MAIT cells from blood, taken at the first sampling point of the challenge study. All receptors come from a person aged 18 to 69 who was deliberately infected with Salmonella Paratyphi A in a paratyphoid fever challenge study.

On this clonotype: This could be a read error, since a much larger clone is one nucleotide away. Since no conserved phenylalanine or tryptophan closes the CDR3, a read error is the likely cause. This CDR3 is CSARAELAGDTDTQYC. The CDR3 coding sequence is TGCAGTGCTAGAGCAGAACTAGCGGGGGACACAGATACGCAGTATTGT. This rearrangement joins TRBV20-1 to TRBJ2-3, with 11 bases identical to TRBD2. The CDR3 length is 16 residues. With V trimmed by 1 base and J by 2 bases, 5 bases remained unmatched. Per germline, CDR1 DFQATT and CDR2 SNEGSKA (reference sequence).

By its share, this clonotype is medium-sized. CDR3 loop: CASSPGDYNEQFF. The CDR3 coding sequence is TGTGCCAGCAGTCCCGGGGATTACAATGAGCAGTTCTTC. V and J are TRBV6-1 and TRBJ2-1; TRBD2 might be the D (5 bases). Trimming shortened V by 5 bases and J by 4 bases, and 9 bases separated the two germline ends. This CDR3 is built from 13 residues. Germline V CDR1 and CDR2: MNHNS, SASEGT.

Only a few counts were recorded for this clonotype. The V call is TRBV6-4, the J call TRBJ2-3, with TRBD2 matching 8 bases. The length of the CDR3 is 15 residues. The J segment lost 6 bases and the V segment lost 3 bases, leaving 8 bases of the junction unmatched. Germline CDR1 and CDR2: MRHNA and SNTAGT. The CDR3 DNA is TGTGCCAGCAGTGATGGCGGGGGGCCGGGGGATACGCAGTATTTT. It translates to CASSDGGGPGDTQYF.

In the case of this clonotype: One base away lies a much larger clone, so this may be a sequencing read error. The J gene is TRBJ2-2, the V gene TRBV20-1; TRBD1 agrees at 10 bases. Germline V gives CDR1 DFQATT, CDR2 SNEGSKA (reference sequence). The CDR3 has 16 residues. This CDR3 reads CSASDPGTGDSGGLFF. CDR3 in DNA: TGCAGTGCTAGTGACCCCGGGACAGGGGATTCCGGGGGGCTGTTTTTT.

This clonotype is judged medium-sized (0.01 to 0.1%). CDR3: CAWSEAGMGAGELFF. In DNA, the CDR3 is TGTGCCTGGAGTGAAGCAGGGATGGGCGCCGGGGAGCTGTTTTTT. The chain combines TRBV30 with TRBJ2-2, with D possibly being TRBD1 (5 bases). Germline V gives CDR1 GTSNPN, CDR2 SVGIG (reference sequence). This CDR3 has 15 amino acids. V lost 1 base and J lost 6, with 15 bases in between.

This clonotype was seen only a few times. The CDR3 region has the DNA TGCAGTGCTAGAGTCTTGAGGGCCACAGATACGCAGTATTTT. Its protein is CSARVLRATDTQYF. V gene TRBV20-1 combines with J gene TRBJ2-3, with D tentatively TRBD2 (5 bases). Germline assignment: CDR1 DFQATT and CDR2 SNEGSKA (reference sequence). This CDR3 region has 14 residues. Trimming shortened V by 1 base and J by 2 bases, and 10 bases separated the two germline ends.

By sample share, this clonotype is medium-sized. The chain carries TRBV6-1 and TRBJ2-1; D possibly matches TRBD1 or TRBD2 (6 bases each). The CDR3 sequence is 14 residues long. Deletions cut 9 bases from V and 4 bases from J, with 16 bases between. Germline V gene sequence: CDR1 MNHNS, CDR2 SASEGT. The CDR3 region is CAREKTGLYNEQFF. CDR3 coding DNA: TGTGCCAGGGAAAAGACAGGACTATACAATGAGCAGTTCTTC.

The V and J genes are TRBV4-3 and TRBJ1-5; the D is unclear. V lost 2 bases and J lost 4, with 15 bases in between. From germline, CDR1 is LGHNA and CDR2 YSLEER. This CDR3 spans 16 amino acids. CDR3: CASSQTIGRDNQPQHF. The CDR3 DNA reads TGCGCCAGCAGCCAAACAATCGGCAGAGATAATCAGCCCCAGCATTTT.

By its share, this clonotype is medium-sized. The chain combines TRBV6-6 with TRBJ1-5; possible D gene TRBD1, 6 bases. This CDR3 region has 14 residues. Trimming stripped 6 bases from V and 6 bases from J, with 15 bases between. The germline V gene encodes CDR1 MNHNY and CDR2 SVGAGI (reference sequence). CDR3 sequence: CASSPREGGQPQHF. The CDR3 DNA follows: TGTGCCAGCAGCCCTCGGGAGGGGGGTCAGCCCCAGCATTTT.

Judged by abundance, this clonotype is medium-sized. As DNA, the CDR3 is TGCAGTGCTGGGGGTTCGAGGGACGCCTACGAGCAGTACTTC. Its translation is CSAGGSRDAYEQYF. The chain is built from TRBV20-1 and TRBJ2-7, with D tentatively TRBD1 or TRBD2 (5 bases each). Per germline, CDR1 DFQATT and CDR2 SNEGSKA (reference sequence). Trimming took off 5 bases at V and 2 bases at J, with 16 bases between the two ends. The CDR3 is made up of 14 amino acids.